The 17 T cell receptor beta chains listed next were all sequenced from one sample in a study of blood T cell repertoires in COVID-19. This table comes from immunoSEQ multiplex PCR, and its TCRdb copy is limited to in-frame clones, with some not included. The table shows 150,000 to 200,000 clones, with approximately 87% occurring only once. Sequenced: peripheral blood. The receptor source for this set is a woman aged 70-85 years with COVID-19, enrolled during active disease.

CDR3 nucleotide sequence: TGTGCCAGCTCACTTGACAGGGGGCCGGAGACCCAGTACTTC. Protein sequence: CASSLDRGPETQYF. This rearrangement joins TRBV18 to TRBJ2-5, with TRBD1 identical over 10 bases. The CDR3 is 14 amino acids. CDR1 and CDR2 from the germline V gene are KGHSH and LQKENI. V was pared by 4 bases and J by 5 bases, with 4 bases of the junction left unmatched.

This chain connects TRBV6-5 to TRBJ1-4; a possible D gene is TRBD1 (5 bases). Germline-derived CDR1 and CDR2 are MNHEY and SVGAGI. This CDR3 contains 13 residues. Trimming pared 7 bases from V and 8 bases from J, leaving 14 bases between. Here the CDR3 DNA reads TGTGCCAGCACCATCTACCGGGGGGAAAAACTGTTTTTT. Protein product: CASTIYRGEKLFF.

The rearrangement joins TRBV6-5 to TRBJ1-4; 7 nucleotides agree with TRBD1. Germline values: CDR1 MNHEY, CDR2 SVGAGI. V was clipped by 8 bases and J by 7 bases; unmatched bases: 7. The CDR3 is 13 residues long. DNA for the CDR3: TGTGCCAGCTCAAACAGGGGTAGTGAAAAACTGTTTTTT. Protein product: CASSNRGSEKLFF.

CDR3 nucleotide sequence: TGCGCCAGCAGCCAAGACTGGGGGACTAGCGGGAGAACAGATACGCAGTATTTT. The encoded protein is CASSQDWGTSGRTDTQYF. The V and J genes are TRBV4-1 and TRBJ2-3; 14 nucleotides match TRBD2. This CDR3 comprises 18 residues. Germline CDR1 is MGHRA and CDR2 is YSYEKL. V lost 0 bases to trimming and J lost 3 bases; unmatched junction nucleotides: 5.

Here the CDR3 reads CAWSAGLAGAVDTQYF. As DNA, the CDR3 is TGTGCCTGGAGTGCGGGACTAGCGGGAGCGGTAGATACGCAGTATTTT. The V and J genes are TRBV30 and TRBJ2-3; 14 bases fit TRBD2. The V segment lost 1 base and the J segment 5 bases; nucleotides outside the gene matches: 5. The CDR3 loop spans 16 amino acids. Germline V lookup: CDR1 GTSNPN, CDR2 SVGIG (reference sequence).

The genes are TRBV2 and TRBJ1-6; D possibly corresponds to TRBD1 (6 bases). V lost 5 bases and J lost 8, with 13 bases in between. The CDR3 covers 14 residues. The germline V gene encodes CDR1 SNHLY and CDR2 FYNNEI. The CDR3 here is CASSLADRDSPLHF. The DNA for the CDR3 is TGTGCCAGCAGTCTAGCGGACAGAGATTCACCCCTCCACTTT.

The J gene is TRBJ2-3, the V gene TRBV29-1; D is possibly TRBD2 (5 bases). This CDR3 comprises 13 residues. Germline V gene lookup returns CDR1 SQVTM and CDR2 ANQGSEA. Trimming shortened V by 8 bases and J by 2 bases, and 14 bases separated the two germline ends. The CDR3 region has the DNA TGCAGCCCGGCCGCGGGCCCCACAGATACGCAGTATTTT. Its protein is CSPAAGPTDTQYF.

The V call is TRBV18, the J call TRBJ2-1; no clear D. V was shortened by 3 bases and J by 3 bases, with 6 bases between the two germline ends. Germline lookup yields CDR1 KGHSH and CDR2 LQKENI. There are 13 residues in the CDR3. CDR3 in DNA: TGTGCCAGCTCACCTGCGGACTACAATGAGCAGTTCTTC. The encoded protein is CASSPADYNEQFF.

V gene TRBV4-2 combines with J gene TRBJ2-3, with TRBD2 matching 10 bases. Trimming removed 0 bases from V and 3 bases from J; junction bases left unmatched: 12. CDR1 and CDR2 from the germline V gene are LGHNA and YNFKEQ. The CDR3 is made up of 19 amino acids. The CDR3 loop is CASSQEILAGEISTDTQYF. CDR3 in DNA: TGTGCCAGCAGCCAAGAGATCCTAGCGGGAGAGATCTCGACAGATACGCAGTATTTT.

The gene calls are TRBV7-6 and TRBJ2-2; 7 bases align to TRBD1. The CDR3 covers 15 residues. The germline CDR1 and CDR2 sequences are SGHVS and FNYEAQ. V lost 5 bases and J lost 4; bases outside the gene matches: 7. The CDR3 region is CASSRQGLGTGELFF. CDR3 DNA: TGTGCCAGCAGCAGACAGGGCCTCGGCACCGGGGAGCTGTTTTTT.

CDR3 nucleotides: TGTGCCAGTAGTCCCGACAGGAGTAGTTCAAATACGCAGTATTTT. Amino acid sequence: CASSPDRSSSNTQYF. V gene TRBV19 combines with J gene TRBJ2-3; D is perhaps TRBD1 (6 bases). V was trimmed by 5 bases and J by 7 bases, leaving 19 bases between them. The CDR3 totals 15 residues. Germline loops: CDR1 LNHDA, CDR2 SQIVND (reference sequence).

This chain joins TRBV5-1 and TRBJ2-3; D is unclear. Germline V gene sequence: CDR1 SGHRS, CDR2 YFSETQ. V lost 0 bases, J lost 0 bases, and 5 bases lay in between. This CDR3 region has 14 residues. The CDR3 nucleotides read TGCGCCAGCAGCTTGGCAGCGAGCACAGATACGCAGTATTTT. Its translation: CASSLAASTDTQYF.

The chain recombines TRBV25-1 with TRBJ2-5; a possible D gene is TRBD2 (6 bases). CDR1 MGHDK and CDR2 SYGVNS come from the germline V gene. The CDR3 is 13 amino acids. The V end was cut by 1 base, the J end by 6 bases, with 9 bases between. The CDR3 region is CASSEWGEQTQYF. CDR3 bases: TGTGCCAGCAGTGAATGGGGGGAACAGACCCAGTACTTC.

This clone was seen once. This chain uses TRBV28 with TRBJ1-6, with D hard to call. Trimming shortened V by 5 bases and J by 7 bases, and 15 bases separated the two germline ends. The CDR3 runs to 15 residues. The germline CDR1 and CDR2 sequences are MDHEN and SYDVKM. The CDR3 nucleotides are TGTGCCAGCAGTCCCTCCCGAGGGTTCAATTCACCCCTCCACTTT. Its translation is CASSPSRGFNSPLHF.

The chain recombines TRBV28 with TRBJ1-2; D is perhaps TRBD1 (5 bases). The CDR3 runs to 14 residues. V lost 4 bases, J lost 8 bases, and 17 bases lay in between. Germline CDR1 is MDHEN and CDR2 is SYDVKM. The CDR3 loop is CASSSPGREEGYTF. Written as DNA, the CDR3 is TGTGCCAGCAGTTCTCCCGGCAGGGAGGAGGGCTACACCTTC.

This clone was detected a few times. The chain recombines TRBV9 with TRBJ2-1; tentatively, D is TRBD1 (5 bases). Trimming removed 1 base from V and 7 bases from J, with 9 bases in between. This CDR3 has 13 amino acids. The germline V gene encodes CDR1 SGDLS and CDR2 YYNGEE. The DNA of the CDR3 is TGTGCCAGCAGCGTAAGGGGTGTTAATGAGCAGTTCTTC. Translation: CASSVRGVNEQFF.

The V call is TRBV9, the J call TRBJ1-2; 8 positions match TRBD1. The CDR3 is made up of 15 amino acids. CDR1 and CDR2 (germline): SGDLS, YYNGEE. Losses at the gene ends were 4 bases for V and 5 bases for J; bases not matched to a gene: 10. CDR3: CASSPTPDREYGYTF. The CDR3 DNA reads TGTGCCAGCAGCCCAACCCCGGACAGGGAATATGGCTACACCTTC.